One sample yielded the 18 T cell receptor beta chains listed below, sequenced in a study of PD-L1 blockade in urothelial cancer. Sequenced by immunoSEQ multiplex PCR; TCRdb stores in-frame clones only, minus some. The sample carries roughly 130,000 clones, approximately 84% recorded once. Described time point: pretreatment peripheral blood. The sequences come from PBMCs, collected around atezolizumab (anti-PD-L1) treatment. The receptors shown here come from a man between 50 and 59 years old with urothelial cancer.

This chain uses TRBV4-2 with TRBJ2-1; 14 positions agree with TRBD2. J lost 4 bases, V lost 5 bases, and 13 bases had no gene match. Germline CDR1 LGHNA, CDR2 YNFKEQ. The CDR3 has 19 residues. The CDR3 coding sequence is TGTGCCAGCAGCAAGGGACTAGCGGGAGTGGACGGTGGGTACAATGAGCAGTTCTTC. This codes for CASSKGLAGVDGGYNEQFF.

This clone came up once. The chain recombines TRBV7-8 with TRBJ1-1, with D maybe TRBD1 (5 bases). The germline gives CDR1 SGHVS, CDR2 FQNEAQ. The ends were cut back, 5 bases at V and 0 bases at J, with 16 bases in the middle. This CDR3 comprises 16 residues. In nucleotides, the CDR3 is TGTGCCAGCAGCAGGTCAGACAGCCTCTTGAACACTGAAGCTTTCTTT. Its protein product is CASSRSDSLLNTEAFF.

The chain links TRBV28 to TRBJ1-6, with a tentative D call TRBD1 (5 bases). Germline assignment: CDR1 MDHEN and CDR2 SYDVKM. The V end was cut by 3 bases, the J end by 10 bases, with 13 bases between. CDR3 length: 14 residues. CDR3: CASSFRGVTSPLHF. For the CDR3, the DNA is TGTGCCAGCAGTTTCCGGGGGGTAACCTCACCCCTCCACTTT.

V gene TRBV20-1 combines with J gene TRBJ2-5; D is unclear. The germline V gene has CDR1 DFQATT and CDR2 SNEGSKA (reference sequence). The germline V and J ends were trimmed by 5 bases and 5 bases, with 9 bases remaining between them. The CDR3 runs to 11 residues. Here the CDR3 DNA reads TGCAGTGCTGACGGCGGTGAGACCCAGTACTTC. Translated: CSADGGETQYF.

This clone was recorded only once. This chain links TRBV10-3 with TRBJ1-5, with TRBD1 matching over 10 bases. V trimming: 11 bases; J trimming: 3 bases; junction bases outside the gene matches: 4. The CDR3 contains 13 residues. Germline lookup yields CDR1 ENHRY and CDR2 SYGVKD. The CDR3 DNA is TGTGCCGCCGGACAGGGGGACAATCAGCCCCAGCATTTT. It yields the protein CAAGQGDNQPQHF.

This sequence joins TRBV27 and TRBJ2-7; tentative D call: TRBD1 (6 bases). The germline V gene has CDR1 MNHEY and CDR2 SMNVEV (reference sequence). The length of the CDR3 is 17 residues. Trimming pared 6 bases from V and 3 bases from J, leaving 24 bases between. The CDR3 nucleotides are TGTGCCAGCAGCACCCTACCCCCCGGGACATACTTCTACGAGCAGTACTTC. It is translated as CASSTLPPGTYFYEQYF.

The gene calls are TRBV2 and TRBJ1-1; tentatively, D is TRBD1 (6 bases). Trimming took 0 bases from V and 0 from J, leaving 11 bases between them. This CDR3 is 16 amino acids long. Germline V gene data show CDR1 as SNHLY and CDR2 as FYNNEI. The CDR3 here is CASSEALGDMNTEAFF. For the CDR3, the DNA is TGTGCCAGCAGTGAAGCGCTTGGGGACATGAACACTGAAGCTTTCTTT.

This clone is medium-sized (0.01 to 0.1%) in the sample. The chain combines TRBV19 with TRBJ2-5; no definite D call. Germline CDR1 LNHDA, CDR2 SQIVND (reference sequence). The V and J ends lost 6 bases and 5 bases respectively, with 7 bases between them. The CDR3 spans 11 residues. The CDR3 region is CASRLGETQYF. CDR3 DNA sequence: TGTGCCAGTAGACTCGGGGAGACCCAGTACTTC.

The chain carries TRBV7-9 and TRBJ1-2; D perhaps matches TRBD1 (5 bases). CDR1 is SEHNR, CDR2 FQNEAQ, per germline (reference sequence). The CDR3 is 16 residues long. Trimming shortened V by 4 bases and J by 2 bases, and 17 bases separated the two germline ends. CDR3: CASSSMGGNRNYGYTF. CDR3 coding DNA: TGTGCCAGCAGCTCTATGGGGGGAAATAGGAACTATGGCTACACCTTC.

The chain couples TRBV7-3 to TRBJ2-3; 9 positions agree with TRBD2. The CDR3 sequence is 14 residues long. V gave up 5 bases and J gave up 3 bases; unmatched junction bases: 3. Germline lookup yields CDR1 SGHTA and CDR2 FQGTGA. CDR3 DNA: TGTGCCAGCAGCGCGGGAGGGCCGACAGATACGCAGTATTTT. Protein: CASSAGGPTDTQYF.

V is TRBV2 and J is TRBJ1-2, with TRBD1 matching 7 bases. The CDR3 is 14 amino acids. The germline gives CDR1 SNHLY, CDR2 FYNNEI. Losses at the gene ends were 7 bases for V and 2 bases for J; bases not matched to a gene: 7. CDR3 residues: CASTPTGQNYGYTF. In DNA, the CDR3 is TGTGCCAGCACCCCGACAGGGCAGAACTATGGCTACACCTTC.

The genes are TRBV19 and TRBJ2-3; no definite D call. This CDR3 has 13 residues. CDR1 LNHDA and CDR2 SQIVND come from the germline V gene (reference sequence). V was pared by 3 bases and J by 5 bases, with 9 bases between. This CDR3 is CASSISYRDTQYF. The CDR3 nucleotides read TGTGCCAGTAGTATCTCCTATAGAGATACGCAGTATTTT.

The chain is built from TRBV9 and TRBJ1-1, with a weak D call TRBD1 (5 bases). This CDR3 is 14 amino acids long. CDR1 is SGDLS, CDR2 YYNGEE, per germline. Trimming took 3 bases from V and 7 from J, leaving 16 bases between them. The CDR3 protein is CASSGLTPTGEAFF. CDR3 bases: TGTGCCAGCAGCGGACTGACACCAACAGGTGAAGCTTTCTTT. The full variable domain, in which reference TRBV9 and TRBJ1-1 provide the parts outside the CDR3, is DSGVTQTPKHLITATGQRVTLRCSPRSGDLSVYWYQQSLDQGLQFLIQYYNGEERAKGNILERFSAQQFPDLHSELNLSSLELGDSALYFCASSGLTPTGEAFFGQGTRLTVV.

The chain links TRBV28 to TRBJ1-4; D is perhaps TRBD1 (5 bases). CDR3 length: 14 residues. Trimming removed 5 bases from V and 8 bases from J, with 15 bases in between. Germline loops: CDR1 MDHEN, CDR2 SYDVKM. The chain's CDR3 is CASSVGPGVEKLFF. As DNA, the CDR3 is TGTGCCAGCAGTGTGGGGCCTGGGGTGGAAAAACTGTTTTTT.

The chain joins TRBV28 to TRBJ1-2; the D gene is possibly TRBD1 (5 bases). V lost 2 bases, J lost 4 bases, and 11 bases lay in between. Germline loops: CDR1 MDHEN, CDR2 SYDVKM. This CDR3 is 14 amino acids long. The CDR3 reads CASSLRGYSYGYTF. The CDR3 coding sequence is TGTGCCAGCAGTTTAAGGGGATATAGCTATGGCTACACCTTC.

This clone is a singleton in its sample. This sequence joins TRBV11-2 and TRBJ2-1, with 7 bases fitting TRBD2. V trimming: 5 bases; J trimming: 3 bases; junction bases outside the gene matches: 16. The CDR3 extends over 18 amino acids. Germline V gene data show CDR1 as SGHAT and CDR2 as FQNNGV. The CDR3 DNA follows: TGTGCCAGCAGCGCAAGACGGAAGACGGGAGGTAACTACAATGAGCAGTTCTTC. Residues: CASSARRKTGGNYNEQFF.

V gene TRBV2 combines with J gene TRBJ1-5, with 7 nucleotides matching TRBD1. CDR1 and CDR2 (germline): SNHLY, FYNNEI. The CDR3 has 14 residues. The J segment lost 7 bases and the V segment lost 4 bases, leaving 7 bases of the junction unmatched. CDR3 DNA sequence: TGTGCCAGCAGTGGACAGGGAAGCGGACAGCCCCAGCATTTT. Translating it yields CASSGQGSGQPQHF.

This sequence joins TRBV7-6 and TRBJ2-3; D is possibly TRBD1 (5 bases). This CDR3 contains 15 residues. Germline V gene lookup returns CDR1 SGHVS and CDR2 FNYEAQ. V shed 5 bases and J shed 5 bases, with 17 bases lying between them. The CDR3 loop is CASSLLQRGRDTQYF. The DNA of the CDR3 is TGTGCCAGCAGCCTGTTACAAAGGGGTAGAGATACGCAGTATTTT.